The rows below give T cell receptor beta chains drawn from one sample of a study of blood T cell repertoires in COVID-19. Measured with immunoSEQ multiplex PCR; TCRdb has only the in-frame clones, and not every one. The sample yields about 110,000 clones, approximately 85% seen once. Sequenced input: peripheral blood. These receptors all stem from a human donor in a cohort sampled during active COVID-19. CDR3s include the opening cysteine and the closing phenylalanine or tryptophan. A D gene is named only where the DNA matches it firmly. Where a row states a size, it is once, few, many or the class of an expanded clone; other rows omit it.

TRBJ1-1	NA	14	once	TRBV10-3	CAIKRQEPNTEAFF	TGTGCCATCAAGCGGCAGGAGCCGAACACTGAAGCTTTCTTT
TRBJ2-1	TRBD2	15	NA	TRBV27	CASVGLAGDHNEQFF	TGTGCCAGCGTGGGACTAGCGGGAGATCACAATGAGCAGTTCTTC
TRBJ2-2	NA	13	NA	TRBV5-1	CASSLASPGELFF	TGCGCCAGCAGCTTGGCCTCTCCCGGGGAGCTGTTTTTT
TRBJ1-1	NA	13	once	TRBV29-1	CSALQGALLEAFF	TGCAGCGCCCTACAGGGTGCCCTACTTGAAGCTTTCTTT
TRBJ2-3	TRBD2	13	NA	TRBV7-9	CASSLLAGGAEYF	TGTGCCAGCAGCTTACTAGCGGGAGGGGCTGAGTATTTT
TRBJ2-2	TRBD1	15	NA	TRBV9	CASSVAGGRGGELFF	TGTGCCAGCAGCGTAGCAGGGGGCCGGGGCGGGGAGCTGTTTTTT
TRBJ2-3	NA	12	NA	TRBV12-3/TRBV12-4	CASSLSTDTQYF	TGTGCCAGCAGTTTGTCGACAGATACGCAGTATTTT
TRBJ2-1	TRBD2	17	NA	TRBV5-6	CASSLASGGDWGNEQFF	TGTGCCAGCAGCTTGGCTAGCGGGGGAGACTGGGGGAATGAGCAGTTCTTC
TRBJ2-1	NA	17	NA	TRBV2	CASSGTAGGSSYNEQFF	TGTGCCAGCAGTGGGACTGCAGGGGGGAGCTCCTACAATGAGCAGTTCTTC
TRBJ2-7	TRBD1	14	NA	TRBV19	CASSTTGTPYEQYF	TGTGCCAGTAGTACGACAGGGACCCCCTACGAGCAGTACTTC
TRBJ2-1	TRBD1	17	NA	TRBV5-1	CASSLEGQGPSYNEQFF	TGCGCCAGCAGCTTGGAAGGACAGGGGCCCTCCTACAATGAGCAGTTCTTC
TRBJ1-1	NA	12	few	TRBV30	CAWSQSRTEAFF	TGTGCCTGGAGTCAAAGCCGGACTGAAGCTTTCTTT
TRBJ1-1	NA	14	NA	TRBV7-9	CASSLESSNTEAFF	TGTGCCAGCAGCTTAGAATCATCGAACACTGAAGCTTTCTTT
TRBJ1-2	NA	13	NA	TRBV2	CASSEGIVSGGSF	TGTGCCAGCAGTGAAGGAATAGTAAGTGGCGGATCCTTC
TRBJ1-2	NA	17	NA	TRBV9	CASSVLQGQGVEDGYTF	TGTGCCAGCAGCGTACTTCAGGGGCAGGGCGTAGAGGATGGCTACACCTTC
TRBJ2-7	TRBD2	16	NA	TRBV27	CASSSRLAGGSYEQYF	TGTGCCAGCAGTTCCAGACTAGCGGGGGGCTCCTACGAGCAGTACTTC
TRBJ2-5	NA	12	NA	TRBV12-3/TRBV12-4	CASTLGGETQYF	TGTGCCAGCACCCTGGGGGGAGAGACCCAGTACTTC
TRBJ1-2	NA	16	many	TRBV18	CASSQSRQGGDYGYTF	TGTGCCAGCTCACAATCAAGGCAGGGAGGAGATTATGGCTACACCTTC
TRBJ1-1	NA	14	once	TRBV3-1/TRBV3-2	CASSQDTGNTEAFF	TGTGCCAGCAGCCAAGATACGGGAAACACTGAAGCTTTCTTT
TRBJ2-1	TRBD1	15	NA	TRBV11-2	CASSLVSDRDNEQFF	TGTGCCAGCAGCTTAGTAAGTGACAGGGACAATGAGCAGTTCTTC
TRBJ2-4	TRBD2	18	NA	TRBV5-8	CASSLARTSGRGKNIQYF	TGTGCCAGCAGCTTGGCCAGGACTAGCGGTAGGGGCAAAAACATTCAGTACTTC
TRBJ1-4	NA	16	NA	TRBV28	CASSKQGAGNNEKLFF	TGTGCCAGCAGTAAACAGGGTGCGGGTAATAATGAAAAACTGTTTTTT
TRBJ2-2	TRBD1	12	NA	TRBV5-4	CASSRTGDELFF	TGTGCCAGCAGCAGGACAGGGGATGAGCTGTTTTTT
TRBJ1-4	TRBD1	16	once	TRBV14	CASSQRQGSRNEKLFF	TGTGCCAGCAGCCAAAGACAGGGGAGTCGGAATGAAAAACTGTTTTTT
TRBJ2-1	TRBD2	15	NA	TRBV27	CASSSRGGTYNEQFF	TGTGCCAGCAGCTCACGGGGGGGGACCTACAATGAGCAGTTCTTC
TRBJ1-5	NA	15	NA	TRBV5-1	CASSFGVGGGQPQHF	TGCGCCAGCAGCTTTGGCGTGGGCGGGGGTCAGCCCCAGCATTTT
TRBJ2-5	NA	14	NA	TRBV7-8	CASSWMGGQETQYF	TGTGCCAGCAGCTGGATGGGGGGCCAAGAGACCCAGTACTTC
TRBJ2-1	TRBD2	16	NA	TRBV19	CASSTRGTSGRNEQFF	TGTGCCAGTAGTACTCGGGGGACTAGCGGGAGGAATGAGCAGTTCTTC
TRBJ1-4	NA	14	NA	TRBV28	CASSLPGGGEKLFF	TGTGCCAGCAGTTTACCTGGGGGGGGTGAAAAACTGTTTTTT
TRBJ1-3	NA	12	NA	TRBV19	CASSITDSTIYF	TGTGCCAGTAGTATTACGGACAGCACCATATATTTT
TRBJ1-2	NA	13	NA	TRBV5-4	CASSQGLSGGYTF	TGTGCCAGCAGCCAGGGACTTTCTGGGGGCTACACCTTC
TRBJ2-5	TRBD2	14	NA	TRBV7-2	CASSFAGGGETQYF	TGTGCCAGCAGCTTCGCGGGGGGAGGAGAGACCCAGTACTTC
TRBJ2-1	NA	12	NA	TRBV27	CASSSPGNEQFF	TGTGCCAGCAGTTCTCCGGGGAATGAGCAGTTCTTC
TRBJ1-1	NA	13	NA	TRBV10-3	CAISELGGTEAFF	TGTGCCATCAGTGAGCTAGGGGGCACTGAAGCTTTCTTT
TRBJ2-2	NA	15	NA	TRBV4-1	CASSPLGRNTGELFF	TGCGCCAGCAGCCCTCTCGGGAGGAACACCGGGGAGCTGTTTTTT
TRBJ1-6	NA	14	NA	TRBV19	CASRGTSSNSPLHF	TGTGCCAGTAGAGGGACATCTAGCAATTCACCCCTCCACTTT
TRBJ1-2	NA	13	NA	TRBV19	CASSIEGSYGYTF	TGTGCCAGTAGTATCGAGGGTAGCTATGGCTACACCTTC
TRBJ2-2	NA	15	NA	TRBV27	CASSPGSVSTGELFF	TGTGCCAGCAGTCCCGGGTCGGTAAGCACCGGGGAGCTGTTTTTT
TRBJ2-5	NA	15	NA	TRBV28	CASSQFQVFSETQYF	TGTGCCAGCAGTCAATTTCAGGTTTTTTCAGAGACCCAGTACTTC
TRBJ1-2	NA	15	NA	TRBV25-1	CASSDGRDPTGVNTF	TGTGCCAGCAGTGATGGGCGGGACCCTACCGGGGTGAACACCTTC
TRBJ2-5	NA	14	NA	TRBV4-1	CASSQKELGRAQYF	TGCGCCAGCAGCCAGAAGGAACTAGGGCGGGCCCAGTACTTC
TRBJ2-1	NA	15	NA	TRBV7-8	CASSRNALAGDEQFF	TGTGCCAGCAGCCGAAACGCACTAGCTGGAGATGAGCAGTTCTTC
TRBJ1-2	TRBD1	15	NA	TRBV2	CARGGQGNGGYGYTF	TGTGCCAGAGGAGGACAGGGAAACGGGGGGTATGGCTACACCTTC
TRBJ2-2	NA	15	NA	TRBV6-2/TRBV6-3	CASSLETRKTGELFF	TGTGCCAGCAGTTTAGAGACTAGGAAAACCGGGGAGCTGTTTTTT
TRBJ2-4	NA	17	NA	TRBV15	CATSRGTGEVGKNIQYF	TGTGCCACCAGCAGAGGTACAGGGGAGGTCGGCAAAAACATTCAGTACTTC
TRBJ2-1	NA	13	NA	TRBV10-1	CASSRLPANEQFF	TGCGCCAGCAGTAGACTACCCGCGAATGAGCAGTTCTTC
TRBJ2-7	TRBD2	14	NA	TRBV29-1	CSGAGTSGAYEQYF	TGCAGCGGTGCCGGGACTAGCGGCGCCTACGAGCAGTACTTC
TRBJ1-2	TRBD1	13	NA	TRBV19	CASTGQGNYGYTF	TGTGCCAGTACCGGACAGGGGAACTATGGCTACACCTTC
TRBJ2-5	TRBD1	15	NA	TRBV19	CASRGTWTGGETQYF	TGTGCCAGTAGGGGCACCTGGACAGGCGGGGAGACCCAGTACTTC
TRBJ2-1	TRBD2	16	NA	TRBV5-4	CASSQGLAGGGNEQFF	TGTGCCAGCAGCCAGGGACTAGCGGGAGGGGGGAATGAGCAGTTCTTC
TRBJ2-2	NA	14	NA	TRBV27	CASVKRLGTGELFF	TGTGCCAGCGTAAAACGTCTAGGCACCGGGGAGCTGTTTTTT
TRBJ1-4	TRBD1	13	once	TRBV7-9	CASRQGVDEKLFF	TGTGCCAGCAGACAGGGGGTGGATGAAAAACTGTTTTTT
TRBJ1-1	NA	14	NA	TRBV24-1	CATSAGGTNTEAFF	TGTGCCACCAGTGCGGGGGGCACCAACACTGAAGCTTTCTTT
TRBJ2-7	TRBD1	15	NA	TRBV6-1	CASSEGDRLFSEQYF	TGTGCCAGCAGTGAAGGGGACAGGCTTTTTAGCGAGCAGTACTTC
TRBJ2-5	NA	16	NA	TRBV11-2	CASSLGGRPRQETQYF	TGTGCCAGCAGCTTAGGGGGCAGGCCTCGCCAAGAGACCCAGTACTTC